This passage covers 9 T cell receptor beta chains from one sample sequenced in a study of blood T cell repertoires in COVID-19. The assay was immunoSEQ multiplex PCR, and TCRdb's table has in-frame clones only and misses some. There are 120,000 to 150,000 clones in the sample; about four fifths occur only once, and 10% to 15% lies in the top ten. The sample was peripheral blood. The receptor set was obtained from a man at least 80 years old with acute or convalescent COVID-19.

The genes are TRBV6-4 and TRBJ2-3; D is ambiguous. CDR3 size: 11 residues. Germline CDR1 and CDR2: MRHNA and SNTAGT. V lost 5 bases and J 5 bases, leaving 5 bases between the germline ends. CDR3 DNA: TGTGCCAGCAGTACTGGAGATACGCAGTATTTT. Its protein product is CASSTGDTQYF.

The chain recombines TRBV7-9 with TRBJ2-7, with no clear D. Deletions cut 4 bases from V and 0 bases from J, with 4 bases between. The CDR3 has 12 residues. Germline V CDR1 and CDR2: SEHNR, FQNEAQ (reference sequence). CDR3 nucleotide sequence: TGTGCCAGCAGCTCTACCTCCTACGAGCAGTACTTC. Translated: CASSSTSYEQYF.

In the case of this clone: The junction does not match germline at one end; this may be a read error. The chain links TRBV18 to TRBJ1-5; a weak D match, TRBD1 (6 bases). CDR1 KGHSH and CDR2 LQKENI come from the germline V gene. This CDR3 region has 13 residues. CDR3 region: CASSPDSKQPQHF. The CDR3 region has the DNA TGTGCCAGCTCACCGGACAGCAAACAGCCCCAGCATTTT.

This sequence joins TRBV19 and TRBJ2-1, with D possibly matching TRBD1 (7 bases). The V end was cut by 2 bases, the J end by 6 bases, with 14 bases between. CDR1 is LNHDA and CDR2 is SQIVND in the germline V gene (reference sequence). The CDR3 is made up of 15 amino acids. DNA of the CDR3: TGTGCCAGTAGTATAACGGGGCAGGGGGGCAATGAGCAGTTCTTC. Its translation is CASSITGQGGNEQFF.

The chain combines TRBV4-3 with TRBJ1-1, with 8 bases lining up with TRBD1. Germline lookup yields CDR1 LGHNA and CDR2 YSLEER. V was pared by 4 bases and J by 7 bases, with 14 bases of the junction left unmatched. The CDR3 length is 16 residues. CDR3 nucleotides: TGCGCCAGCAGCCGTGGGGGGCAGGGGGCTACCTATGAAGCTTTCTTT. It specifies CASSRGGQGATYEAFF.

The chain employs TRBV6-2 or TRBV6-3 and TRBJ1-2; D ambiguous. The CDR3 is made up of 14 amino acids. V shed 0 bases and J shed 8 bases, with 13 bases lying between them. Per germline, CDR1 MNHEY and CDR2 SVGEGT. As DNA, the CDR3 is TGTGCCAGCAGTTACTCGGGGTATCGAGGGGGCTACACCTTC. Translated, it gives CASSYSGYRGGYTF.

The sample holds a few counts of this clone. V and J are TRBV7-3 and TRBJ2-2, with TRBD1 identical over 8 bases. With V trimmed by 4 bases and J by 1 base, 14 bases remained unmatched. The CDR3 consists of 19 residues. Germline-derived CDR1 and CDR2 are SGHTA and FQGTGA. CDR3 coding DNA: TGTGCCAGCAGCTCACGTCCCGGGACAGGAATACTGAACACCGGGGAGCTGTTTTTT. Translation gives CASSSRPGTGILNTGELFF.

V and J are TRBV6-2 or TRBV6-3 and TRBJ2-7; 7 bases match TRBD1. CDR1 MNHEY and CDR2 SVGEGT come from the germline V gene. The V gene end was trimmed by 5 bases and the J gene end by 0 bases; junction bases not matched to a gene: 7. The CDR3 is 15 residues long. The CDR3 nucleotides read TGTGCCAGCAGTACCAGGACAGGTTCCTCCTACGAGCAGTACTTC. Translated: CASSTRTGSSYEQYF.

The CDR3 DNA sequence: TGTGCCAGCAGCTTGGAAGCGGGGCCTCAAGAGACCCAGTACTTC. Translating gives CASSLEAGPQETQYF. The V gene is TRBV5-6, the J gene TRBJ2-5; TRBD2 matches at 7 bases. The trim removed 0 bases at V and 2 bases at J, leaving 4 bases unmatched. The germline V gene encodes CDR1 SGHDT and CDR2 YYEEEE. The CDR3 totals 15 residues.